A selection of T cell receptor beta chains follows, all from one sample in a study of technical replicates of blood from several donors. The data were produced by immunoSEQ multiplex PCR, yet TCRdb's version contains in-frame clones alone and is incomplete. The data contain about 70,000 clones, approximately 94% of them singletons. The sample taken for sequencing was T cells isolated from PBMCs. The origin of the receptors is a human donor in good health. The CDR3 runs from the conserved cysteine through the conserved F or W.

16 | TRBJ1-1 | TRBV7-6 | CASSLYRVDMNTEAFF
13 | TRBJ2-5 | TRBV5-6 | CASSLGTVETQYF
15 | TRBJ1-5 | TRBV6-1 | CASSSGTDSNQPQHF
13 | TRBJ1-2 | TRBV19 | CASSVQGAAGYTF
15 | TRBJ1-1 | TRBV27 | CASSPSAGQNTEAFF
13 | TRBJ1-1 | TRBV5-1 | CASSFQMNTEAFF
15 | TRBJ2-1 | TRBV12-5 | CASGPMAAGRNEQFF
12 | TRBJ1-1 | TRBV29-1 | CSSQTGNTEAFF
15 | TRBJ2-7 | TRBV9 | CASSVGGTGGYEQYF
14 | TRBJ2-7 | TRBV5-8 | CASSFRAGRVEQYF
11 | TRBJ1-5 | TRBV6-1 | CASSETDIEHF
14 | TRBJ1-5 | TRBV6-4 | CASSPGGSNQPQHF
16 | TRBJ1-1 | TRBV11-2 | CASSLGGRRGYTEAFF
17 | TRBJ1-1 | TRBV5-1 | CASSLGWDPSAGTEAFF
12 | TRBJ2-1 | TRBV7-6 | CASSSTTNEQFF
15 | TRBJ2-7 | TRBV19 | CASSIGVSGLYEQYF
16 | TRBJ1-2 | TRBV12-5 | CASGWAEGATSYGYTF
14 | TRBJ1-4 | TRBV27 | CASSLTGAYEKLFF
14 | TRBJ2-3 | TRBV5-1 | CASSLEGARYTQYF
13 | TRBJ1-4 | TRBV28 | CASIESGNEKLFF
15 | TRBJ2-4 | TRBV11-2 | CASSLRRGPKNIQYF
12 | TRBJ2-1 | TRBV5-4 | CASSSGAEPQFF
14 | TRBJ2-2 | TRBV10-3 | CATSGTSGTGELFF
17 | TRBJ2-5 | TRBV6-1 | CASSENSLVGGRETQYF
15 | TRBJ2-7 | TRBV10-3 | CAISEIAGASHEQYF
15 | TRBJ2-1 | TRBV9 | CASSVLREGPEEQFF
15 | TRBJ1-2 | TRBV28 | CASNDRARGNYGYTF
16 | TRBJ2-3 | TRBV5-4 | CASSIPGQGTTDTQYF
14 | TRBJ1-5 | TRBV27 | CASSPYWSNQPQHF